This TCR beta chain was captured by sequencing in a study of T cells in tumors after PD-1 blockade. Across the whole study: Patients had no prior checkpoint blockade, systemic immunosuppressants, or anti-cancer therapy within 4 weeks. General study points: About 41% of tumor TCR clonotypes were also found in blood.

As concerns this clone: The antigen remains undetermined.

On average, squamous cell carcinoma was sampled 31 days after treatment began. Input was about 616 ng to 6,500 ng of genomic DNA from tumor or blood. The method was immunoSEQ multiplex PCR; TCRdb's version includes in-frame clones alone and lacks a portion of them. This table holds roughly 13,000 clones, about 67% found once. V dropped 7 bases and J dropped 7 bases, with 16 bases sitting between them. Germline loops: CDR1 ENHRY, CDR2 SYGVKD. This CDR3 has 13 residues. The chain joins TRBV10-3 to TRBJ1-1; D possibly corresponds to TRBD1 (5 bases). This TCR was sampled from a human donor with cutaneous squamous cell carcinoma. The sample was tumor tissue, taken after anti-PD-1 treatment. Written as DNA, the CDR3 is TGTGCCATCAACCAGGACACCTATGATGAAGCTTTCTTT. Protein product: CAINQDTYDEAFF.